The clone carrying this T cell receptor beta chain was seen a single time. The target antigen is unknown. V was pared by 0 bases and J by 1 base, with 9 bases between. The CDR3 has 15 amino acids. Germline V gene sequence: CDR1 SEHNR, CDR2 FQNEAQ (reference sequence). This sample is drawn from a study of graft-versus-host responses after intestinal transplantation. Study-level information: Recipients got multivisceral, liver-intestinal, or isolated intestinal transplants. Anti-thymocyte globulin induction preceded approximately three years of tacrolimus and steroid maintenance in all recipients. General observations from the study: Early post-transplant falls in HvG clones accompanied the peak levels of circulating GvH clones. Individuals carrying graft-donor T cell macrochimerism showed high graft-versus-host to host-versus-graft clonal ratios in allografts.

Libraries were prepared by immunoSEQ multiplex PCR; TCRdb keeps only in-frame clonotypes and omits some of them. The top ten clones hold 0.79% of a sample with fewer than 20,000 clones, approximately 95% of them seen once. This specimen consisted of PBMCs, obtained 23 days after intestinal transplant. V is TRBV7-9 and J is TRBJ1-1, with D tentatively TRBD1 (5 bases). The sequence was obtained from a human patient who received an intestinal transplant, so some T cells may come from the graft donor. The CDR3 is CASSLAWGQNTEAFF. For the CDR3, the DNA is TGTGCCAGCAGCTTAGCGTGGGGCCAGAACACTGAAGCTTTCTTT.